Listed here are 20 T cell receptor beta chains from one sample, sequenced in a study of OX40 agonist ivuxolimab in advanced cancers. The protocol was immunoSEQ multiplex PCR, while the TCRdb copy is restricted to in-frame clones and leaves out a portion. Of 90,000 or so clones listed, 89% were seen once; the top ten hold around 0.3%. The source material was CD4+ or CD8+ T cells sorted from blood, sampled in a trial of the OX40 agonist ivuxolimab. All receptors derive from an adult with an advanced solid tumor such as melanoma, head and neck, liver or kidney cancer.

The genes are TRBV15 and TRBJ2-3, with D perhaps matching TRBD2 (6 bases). Germline V gene data show CDR1 as LNHNV and CDR2 as YYDKDF (reference sequence). This CDR3 has 11 amino acids. The germline V and J ends were trimmed by 8 bases and 6 bases, with 9 bases remaining between them. CDR3 sequence (DNA): TGTGCCACCGCGGGATTGGATACGCAGTATTTT. This gives the protein CATAGLDTQYF.

With regard to this clone: Other DNA sequences in the same sample also yield this CDR3. The CDR3 spells CASSFGSHTGELFF. The CDR3 region has the DNA TGTGCCAGCAGCTTTGGGTCTCACACCGGGGAGCTGTTTTTT. The V and J genes are TRBV7-2 and TRBJ2-2; D gene ambiguous. Germline CDR1 reads SGHTA; CDR2 reads FQGNSA. Trimming stripped 3 bases from V and 3 bases from J, with 8 bases between. CDR3 size: 14 residues.

This sequence joins TRBV19 and TRBJ1-5; D is possibly TRBD1 (5 bases). CDR1 is LNHDA and CDR2 is SQIVND in the germline V gene (reference sequence). The CDR3 sequence is 18 residues long. Trimming took 7 bases from V and 1 from J, leaving 23 bases between them. CDR3 protein: CASTSLWGVDMSNQPQHF. CDR3 in DNA: TGTGCCAGTACCTCCTTGTGGGGGGTTGATATGAGCAATCAGCCCCAGCATTTT.

Turning to this clone: One end of the junction fails to match germline, which may point to a read error. Written as DNA, the CDR3 is TGTGCCAGCAGGGAAGACAGGGTTCGGCAAAAACTGTTTTTT. Protein sequence: CASREDRVRQKLFF. The chain carries TRBV2 and TRBJ1-4, with TRBD1 matching 7 bases. The germline gives CDR1 SNHLY, CDR2 FYNNEI. The CDR3 runs 14 residues.

This chain links TRBV7-3 with TRBJ1-1; the match to TRBD1 covers 8 bases. V shed 3 bases and J 8 bases; nucleotides not matched to a gene: 5. The CDR3 runs 13 residues. Germline V CDR1 and CDR2: SGHTA, FQGTGA. This CDR3 is CASSFVGTGEAFF. The CDR3 DNA is TGTGCCAGCAGCTTCGTCGGGACAGGCGAAGCTTTCTTT.

The gene calls are TRBV9 and TRBJ2-5; D unclear. V lost 1 base and J 2 bases, leaving 6 bases between the germline ends. The CDR3 runs 13 residues. Germline CDR1 reads SGDLS; CDR2 reads YYNGEE. The CDR3 sequence is CASSVTEQETQYF. The CDR3, as DNA: TGTGCCAGCAGCGTAACCGAGCAAGAGACCCAGTACTTC.

The chain links TRBV7-2 to TRBJ1-4; the match to TRBD1 covers 7 bases. V gave up 5 bases and J gave up 4 bases; unmatched junction bases: 7. Per germline, CDR1 SGHTA and CDR2 FQGNSA. CDR3 size: 15 residues. CDR3: CASSIKTGINEKLFF. CDR3 coding DNA: TGTGCCAGCAGCATCAAGACAGGGATTAATGAAAAACTGTTTTTT.

This clone showed up just a few times. The J gene is TRBJ1-5, the V gene TRBV19; 7 bases map to TRBD1. The junction had 5 bases not matched to a gene; V was cut back by 5 bases and J by 4 bases. CDR1 is LNHDA and CDR2 is SQIVND in the germline V gene (reference sequence). This CDR3 has 14 residues. The CDR3 bases are TGTGCCAGTAGTTTTCAACAGGGGAATCAGCCCCAGCATTTT. Protein product: CASSFQQGNQPQHF.

The V gene is TRBV27, the J gene TRBJ1-2; D gene unclear. The V and J ends lost 1 base and 7 bases respectively, with 19 bases between them. This CDR3 has 16 amino acids. Germline V gene lookup returns CDR1 MNHEY and CDR2 SMNVEV (reference sequence). The CDR3 DNA reads TGTGCCAGCAGTTTATGGGAGGGCGGGTCCTCAGCTGGCTACACCTTC. This encodes CASSLWEGGSSAGYTF.

This clone was recorded only once. The chain couples TRBV19 to TRBJ2-7; D might be TRBD2 (5 bases). There are 13 residues in the CDR3. Germline V gene sequence: CDR1 LNHDA, CDR2 SQIVND (reference sequence). Trimming took off 3 bases at V and 7 bases at J, with 13 bases between the two ends. The CDR3 loop is CASSMADPGEQYF. CDR3 nucleotides: TGTGCCAGTAGTATGGCTGACCCGGGAGAGCAGTACTTC.

This clone was recorded once. This sequence joins TRBV4-3 and TRBJ2-7; 10 positions agree with TRBD2. This CDR3 is 18 amino acids long. In germline, CDR1 is LGHNA, CDR2 YSLEER. V lost 0 bases, J lost 2 bases, and 10 bases stayed unmatched. This chain's CDR3 is CASSQESSAGTSAYEQYF. In nucleotides, the CDR3 is TGCGCCAGCAGCCAAGAATCTTCCGCCGGGACTAGCGCCTACGAGCAGTACTTC.

The chain joins TRBV7-9 to TRBJ2-3; 9 positions match TRBD1. CDR1 is SEHNR and CDR2 is FQNEAQ in the germline V gene (reference sequence). This CDR3 contains 15 residues. The J segment lost 3 bases and the V segment lost 6 bases, leaving 7 bases of the junction unmatched. Written as DNA, the CDR3 is TGTGCCAGCAGGGGAGGGACAGGGTTAACAGATACGCAGTATTTT. It codes for CASRGGTGLTDTQYF.

The CDR3 DNA is TGTGCCATCAGTGCGGGACAGGGGGGTAATCAGCCCCAGCATTTT. Translating gives CAISAGQGGNQPQHF. J is TRBJ1-5 and V is TRBV10-3; 11 bases line up with TRBD1. Germline values: CDR1 ENHRY, CDR2 SYGVKD. Trimming removed 4 bases from V and 4 bases from J; junction bases left unmatched: 3. The CDR3 sequence is 15 residues long.

This clone was recorded only once. V is TRBV5-1 and J is TRBJ2-2; D is unclear. V shed 0 bases and J shed 5 bases, with 14 bases lying between them. Looked up from germline, CDR1 is SGHRS and CDR2 is YFSETQ. The CDR3 totals 16 residues. DNA for the CDR3: TGCGCCAGCAGCTTGGTTGCTGGTTCGGGTACCGGGGAGCTGTTTTTT. As protein: CASSLVAGSGTGELFF.

V gene TRBV4-2 combines with J gene TRBJ1-5; D is undetermined. In germline, CDR1 is LGHNA, CDR2 YNFKEQ. This CDR3 contains 14 residues. Trimming cost V 3 bases and J 4 bases, with 10 bases left between them. CDR3 bases: TGTGCCAGCAGCCAGGAGGACGGTAATCAGCCCCAGCATTTT. This gives the protein CASSQEDGNQPQHF.

The J gene is TRBJ1-4, the V gene TRBV29-1, with D perhaps TRBD1 (6 bases). The V and J ends lost 4 bases and 7 bases respectively, with 7 bases between them. The CDR3 covers 11 residues. Per the germline V gene, CDR1 is SQVTM and CDR2 is ANQGSEA. The CDR3 DNA follows: TGCAGCGTTGGCAGGGGTGAAAAACTGTTTTTT. Its translation: CSVGRGEKLFF.

The chain is built from TRBV20-1 and TRBJ1-3; D uncertain. The ends were cut back, 3 bases at V and 4 bases at J, with 4 bases in the middle. Germline V gene lookup returns CDR1 DFQATT and CDR2 SNEGSKA (reference sequence). The CDR3 has 11 amino acids. CDR3 DNA: TGCAGTGCTAGCGGGGGAAACACCATATATTTT. Its translation is CSASGGNTIYF.

The rearrangement uses TRBV7-2 and TRBJ2-7; D gene unclear. Trimming removed 1 base from V and 0 bases from J, with 13 bases in between. Germline values: CDR1 SGHTA, CDR2 FQGNSA. This CDR3 has 16 amino acids. In nucleotides, the CDR3 is TGTGCCAGCAGCTTAGTGTCGGGCAGTCTCTCCTACGAGCAGTACTTC. Translated: CASSLVSGSLSYEQYF.

This rearrangement joins TRBV7-2 to TRBJ2-5; 9 nucleotides match TRBD1. Germline CDR1 SGHTA, CDR2 FQGNSA. The J segment lost 7 bases and the V segment lost 6 bases, leaving 9 bases of the junction unmatched. The CDR3 contains 14 residues. The CDR3 sequence: CASSPTGGWGTQYF. For the CDR3, the DNA is TGTGCCAGCAGTCCGACAGGGGGATGGGGGACCCAGTACTTC.

This sequence joins TRBV7-2 and TRBJ2-5; TRBD1 or TRBD2 may be the D gene (6 bases each). The CDR3 contains 17 residues. Germline V gives CDR1 SGHTA, CDR2 FQGNSA. Trimming removed 4 bases from V and 5 bases from J, with 23 bases in between. CDR3 region: CASSSRRGAGRGETQYF. Written as DNA, the CDR3 is TGTGCCAGCAGCTCCCGGAGGGGGGCGGGCAGGGGCGAGACCCAGTACTTC.